A selection of T cell receptor beta chains follows, all from one sample in a study of technical replicates of blood from a handful of donors. Method: immunoSEQ multiplex PCR; TCRdb's copy keeps in-frame clones and lacks some. The top ten clones hold roughly 12% of a sample with approximately 15,000 clones, roughly 91% of them seen once. What was sequenced was PBMCs. Receptors were obtained from a human donor in good health. CDR3s include the opening cysteine and the closing phenylalanine or tryptophan. The order of the fields is V gene, D gene, J gene, clone size, CDR3 DNA, CDR3 protein. A D gene is named only where the DNA matches it firmly. Expanded clones are given a class, and other clones once, few, many or no size at all.

v_gene: TRBV13; d_gene: NA; j_gene: TRBJ2-1; abundance: NA; CDR3nt: TGTGCCAGCAGCTTAGGCGCCGGGACTGGGGATTACAATGAGCAGTTCTTC; CDR3aa: CASSLGAGTGDYNEQFF
v_gene: TRBV6-1; d_gene: TRBD1; j_gene: TRBJ1-2; abundance: once; CDR3nt: TGTGCCAGCAGTAGAGACAGGGCGGTGAACGATGGCTACACCTTC; CDR3aa: CASSRDRAVNDGYTF
v_gene: TRBV7-2; d_gene: NA; j_gene: TRBJ1-5; abundance: NA; CDR3nt: TGTGCCAGCAGCATTGGACAGCGTCAGCCCCAGCATTTT; CDR3aa: CASSIGQRQPQHF
v_gene: TRBV5-1; d_gene: NA; j_gene: TRBJ2-3; abundance: NA; CDR3nt: TGCGCCAGCAGCAATAGCGGACACTACACAGATACGCAGTATTTT; CDR3aa: CASSNSGHYTDTQYF
v_gene: TRBV4-2; d_gene: TRBD2; j_gene: TRBJ2-3; abundance: NA; CDR3nt: TGTGCCAGCAGCCAAGTACTAGCGGGAGGGGAAAACACAGATACGCAGTATTTT; CDR3aa: CASSQVLAGGENTDTQYF
v_gene: TRBV13; d_gene: NA; j_gene: TRBJ2-1; abundance: once; CDR3nt: TGTGCCAGCAGCCCACAGGGTAACGTTTTCAATGAGCAGTTCTTC; CDR3aa: CASSPQGNVFNEQFF
v_gene: TRBV14; d_gene: TRBD2; j_gene: TRBJ2-1; abundance: NA; CDR3nt: TGTGCCAGCAGCCAGCTGGTAGCGGGCAACTCCTACAATGAGCAGTTCTTC; CDR3aa: CASSQLVAGNSYNEQFF
v_gene: TRBV7-2; d_gene: NA; j_gene: TRBJ2-2; abundance: NA; CDR3nt: TGTGCCAGCAGCCAATCGAACACCGGGGAGCTGTTTTTT; CDR3aa: CASSQSNTGELFF
v_gene: TRBV27; d_gene: TRBD1; j_gene: TRBJ1-2; abundance: NA; CDR3nt: TGTGCCAGCAGTTGGCAGGGGGCGAAGAACTATGGCTACACCTTC; CDR3aa: CASSWQGAKNYGYTF
v_gene: TRBV19; d_gene: NA; j_gene: TRBJ2-3; abundance: NA; CDR3nt: TGTGCCAGTAGCCCTCGGGTCAAACATACGCAGTATTTT; CDR3aa: CASSPRVKHTQYF
v_gene: TRBV6-1; d_gene: NA; j_gene: TRBJ2-5; abundance: NA; CDR3nt: TGTGCCAGCAGTGAAGGCGCTAACCAAGAGACCCAGTACTTC; CDR3aa: CASSEGANQETQYF